This entry lists 23 T cell receptor beta chains sequenced from one sample in a study of blood T cell repertoires in COVID-19. Only in-frame clones appear in the TCRdb table, and some are missing; sequencing was by immunoSEQ multiplex PCR. This repertoire shows about 110,000 clones, around 81% found once; its top ten account for approximately 4%. The sequenced sample consisted of peripheral blood. All receptors derive from a woman in her 70s with acute or convalescent COVID-19.

There are a few counts of this clone. J is TRBJ1-4 and V is TRBV3-1 (or the pseudogene TRBV3-2); 8 bases are a match to TRBD1. V was clipped by 11 bases and J by 3 bases; unmatched bases: 5. Germline V CDR1 and CDR2: LGHDT, YNNKEL (reference sequence). The CDR3 runs to 13 residues. Here the CDR3 reads CAGTGGPNEKLFF. The CDR3 nucleotides are TGTGCCGGTACAGGGGGACCTAATGAAAAACTGTTTTTT.

The chain uses TRBV6-5 and TRBJ1-1; the D gene is possibly TRBD1 (5 bases). There are 12 residues in the CDR3. V was cut by 6 bases and J by 4 bases, with 9 bases left in between. The germline gives CDR1 MNHEY, CDR2 SVGAGI. The CDR3: CASSQGSTEAFF. CDR3 coding DNA: TGTGCCAGCAGCCAGGGAAGCACTGAAGCTTTCTTT.

The chain uses TRBV27 and TRBJ2-7, with TRBD2 identical over 15 bases. Germline CDR1 is MNHEY and CDR2 is SMNVEV (reference sequence). The V and J ends lost 6 bases and 7 bases, in that order; junction bases with no gene match: 10. This CDR3 region has 16 residues. CDR3 region: CASRQNGLAGGEEQYF. Written as DNA, the CDR3 is TGTGCCAGCAGACAAAATGGACTAGCGGGAGGGGAGGAGCAGTACTTC.

This chain links TRBV3-1 (or the pseudogene TRBV3-2) with TRBJ2-5; D possibly corresponds to TRBD1 (5 bases). Germline V lookup: CDR1 LGHDT, CDR2 YNNKEL (reference sequence). V was trimmed by 4 bases and J by 1 base, leaving 10 bases between them. The CDR3 extends over 14 amino acids. CDR3 DNA sequence: TGTGCCAGCAGCCTTCGACAGACCCAAGAGACCCAGTACTTC. Translated, it gives CASSLRQTQETQYF.

The chain employs TRBV3-1 (or the pseudogene TRBV3-2) and TRBJ2-5, with a possible D match to TRBD2 (5 bases). The CDR3 has 14 residues. V lost 4 bases to trimming and J lost 8 bases, with 17 bases between them. Germline-derived CDR1 and CDR2 are LGHDT and YNNKEL (reference sequence). CDR3 in amino acids: CASSPPWEPYTQYF. The DNA of the CDR3 is TGTGCCAGCAGCCCGCCTTGGGAGCCTTACACCCAGTACTTC.

V usage is TRBV11-3 and J usage is TRBJ2-2; D gene ambiguous. The CDR3 loop spans 12 amino acids. Germline assignment: CDR1 SGHNT and CDR2 YENEEA. Trimming shortened V by 5 bases and J by 6 bases, and 7 bases separated the two germline ends. CDR3 in amino acids: CASSPDSGELFF. The DNA for the CDR3 is TGTGCCAGCAGCCCCGACTCCGGGGAGCTGTTTTTT.

This clone appeared a single time. This chain links TRBV19 with TRBJ2-3, with 8 bases lining up with TRBD2. This CDR3 region has 12 residues. CDR1 is LNHDA and CDR2 is SQIVND in the germline V gene (reference sequence). The V gene end was trimmed by 7 bases and the J gene end by 12 bases; junction bases not matched to a gene: 9. The CDR3 nucleotides read TGTGCCAGTACCTCCACGGGAGGGGCTCAGTATTTT. This encodes CASTSTGGAQYF.

The rearrangement uses TRBV6-5 and TRBJ1-2; TRBD1 aligns across 7 bases. Germline loops: CDR1 MNHEY, CDR2 SVGAGI. The V segment lost 4 bases and the J segment 4 bases; nucleotides outside the gene matches: 6. This CDR3 is 14 amino acids long. CDR3 DNA sequence: TGTGCCAGCAGTTCCTACAGGGGAGGCTATGGCTACACCTTC. The encoded protein is CASSSYRGGYGYTF.

The chain links TRBV6-1 to TRBJ2-1; no clear D gene. From germline, CDR1 is MNHNS and CDR2 SASEGT. The CDR3 contains 15 residues. Trimming took 0 bases from V and 4 from J, leaving 10 bases between them. Written as DNA, the CDR3 is TGTGCCAGCAGTGAAGCTCCCTACTCTTACAATGAGCAGTTCTTC. Residues: CASSEAPYSYNEQFF.

Only a few counts were recorded for this clone. The rearrangement joins TRBV5-1 to TRBJ2-2, with TRBD1 matching over 9 bases. This CDR3 contains 18 residues. Trimming removed 4 bases from V and 4 bases from J; junction bases left unmatched: 14. Germline V gene sequence: CDR1 SGHRS, CDR2 YFSETQ. The CDR3 DNA reads as TGCGCCAGCAGCCATCCGACAGGGGGTTTGTTTGGCACCGGGGAGCTGTTTTTT. Translating it yields CASSHPTGGLFGTGELFF.

This chain links TRBV4-2 with TRBJ2-2; D is undetermined. The CDR3 has 18 amino acids. V lost 4 bases, J lost 0 bases, and 18 bases lay in between. Germline lookup yields CDR1 LGHNA and CDR2 YNFKEQ. In nucleotides, the CDR3 is TGTGCCAGCAGCCCCCTCCCCCTTGGCGGAACGAACACCGGGGAGCTGTTTTTT. As protein: CASSPLPLGGTNTGELFF.

The rearrangement uses TRBV11-2 and TRBJ1-1; D not certain. Trimming left V 2 bases short and J 2 bases short, with 15 bases between. Germline values: CDR1 SGHAT, CDR2 FQNNGV. The CDR3 has 16 residues. The CDR3 region is CASSLNYRGGNTEAFF. The CDR3 region has the DNA TGTGCCAGCAGCTTAAATTATCGGGGAGGAAACACTGAAGCTTTCTTT.

The V and J genes are TRBV5-1 and TRBJ1-1; possibly TRBD1 for D (5 bases). This CDR3 contains 13 residues. V lost 0 bases and J lost 3, with 6 bases in between. Germline lookup yields CDR1 SGHRS and CDR2 YFSETQ. The CDR3 region has the DNA TGCGCCAGCAGCTTGGCCAGGGACACTGAAGCTTTCTTT. It encodes CASSLARDTEAFF. The whole variable domain, remainder taken from reference TRBV5-1 and TRBJ1-1, is KAGVTQTPRYLIKTRGQQVTLSCSPISGHRSVSWYQQTPGQGLQFLFEYFSETQRNKGNFPGRFSGRQFSNSRSEMNVSTLELGDSALYLCASSLARDTEAFFGQGTRLTVV.

The genes are TRBV10-3 and TRBJ2-2; 7 bases agree with TRBD1. The CDR3 consists of 15 residues. CDR1 and CDR2 (germline): ENHRY, SYGVKD. J lost 2 bases, V lost 4 bases, and 4 bases had no gene match. Here the CDR3 DNA reads TGTGCCATCAGTGGTCACAGGGGTAACACCGGGGAGCTGTTTTTT. Protein sequence: CAISGHRGNTGELFF.

This clone was picked up a small number of times. V is TRBV6-2 or TRBV6-3 and J is TRBJ1-5; unclear D gene. This CDR3 comprises 14 residues. The germline CDR1 and CDR2 sequences are MNHEY and SVGEGT. V was clipped by 6 bases and J by 4 bases, with 13 bases between them. CDR3 bases: TGTGCCAGCAGCCTCGCGGGTTGGAATCAGCCCCAGCATTTT. Protein: CASSLAGWNQPQHF.

V usage is TRBV6-4 and J usage is TRBJ2-2; 7 bases match TRBD1. The V and J ends lost 5 bases and 5 bases, in that order; junction bases with no gene match: 14. This CDR3 has 17 amino acids. CDR1 is MRHNA and CDR2 is SNTAGT in the germline V gene. In nucleotides, the CDR3 is TGTGCCAGCAGTCAACGGGAAAAACAGGGGAGTACCGGGGAGCTGTTTTTT. Translation: CASSQREKQGSTGELFF.

This chain links TRBV6-6 with TRBJ1-1; D call uncertain. Germline V lookup: CDR1 MNHNY, CDR2 SVGAGI (reference sequence). V was clipped by 7 bases and J by 1 base, with 13 bases between them. The CDR3 runs 14 residues. The CDR3: CASNQAAGNTEAFF. CDR3 DNA sequence: TGTGCCAGCAACCAGGCGGCGGGGAACACTGAAGCTTTCTTT.

The chain joins TRBV5-1 to TRBJ2-6; the match to TRBD2 covers 7 bases. Germline V CDR1 and CDR2: SGHRS, YFSETQ. This CDR3 is 17 amino acids long. Trimming took 0 bases from V and 4 from J; bases not matched to a gene: 7. The CDR3 here is CASSLAGRRPGANVLTF. CDR3 nucleotides: TGCGCCAGCAGCTTGGCCGGGAGGAGGCCCGGGGCCAACGTCCTGACTTTC.

The genes are TRBV5-4 and TRBJ1-2; 7 bases are shared with TRBD1. Per the germline V gene, CDR1 is SGHNT and CDR2 is YYREEE (reference sequence). This CDR3 region has 14 residues. V shed 4 bases and J 2 bases; nucleotides not matched to a gene: 5. The CDR3 nucleotides are TGTGCCAGCAGCGTGCCGGGACAGAACTATGGCTACACCTTC. It translates to CASSVPGQNYGYTF.

This clone was found many times. This chain connects TRBV19 to TRBJ1-2, with a weak D call TRBD1 (6 bases). CDR3 length: 16 residues. Per germline, CDR1 LNHDA and CDR2 SQIVND (reference sequence). V lost 3 bases to trimming and J lost 3 bases, with 17 bases between them. The CDR3, as DNA: TGTGCCAGTAGTATCCTCGAGGGGACAAACTACTATGGCTACACCTTC. This encodes CASSILEGTNYYGYTF.

This chain connects TRBV27 to TRBJ1-4; TRBD1 agrees at 10 bases. V lost 6 bases and J lost 8; bases outside the gene matches: 9. The CDR3 totals 15 residues. Germline V gene sequence: CDR1 MNHEY, CDR2 SMNVEV (reference sequence). In DNA, the CDR3 is TGTGCCAGCAGGCGACCGGGACAGGGGAGAGAAAAACTGTTTTTT. This gives the protein CASRRPGQGREKLFF.

J is TRBJ2-1 and V is TRBV13, with 11 positions matching TRBD2. The CDR3 contains 16 residues. Germline values: CDR1 PRHDT, CDR2 FYEKMQ (reference sequence). The junction had 11 bases not matched to a gene; V was cut back by 4 bases and J by 9 bases. The CDR3 protein is CASSSWGASGRSEQFF. The CDR3 region has the DNA TGTGCCAGCAGCTCCTGGGGGGCTAGCGGGAGGTCTGAGCAGTTCTTC.

J is TRBJ1-5 and V is TRBV6-2 or TRBV6-3; 7 bases are shared with TRBD1. Trimming cost V 6 bases and J 2 bases; bases outside gene matches: 7. Germline assignment: CDR1 MNHEY and CDR2 SVGEGT. This CDR3 has 15 residues. The CDR3 DNA sequence: TGTGCCAGCAGCCCTACAGGGGCTGGCAATCAGCCCCAGCATTTT. Translating it yields CASSPTGAGNQPQHF.